Detailed here is one T cell receptor beta chain. What it recognizes is unknown. The CDR3 is 16 residues long. CDR1 and CDR2 from the germline V gene are LGHNA and YSLEER. The V gene lost 0 bases and the J gene lost 5 bases, with 16 bases spanning the gap. Naive CD8 isolation took CD45RO-negative cells positively selected for CCR7 and excluded terminally differentiated effector memory CD45RA+ cells. Within Nashville, Tennessee resided all donors, each a Caucasian adult. These data come from a study of shared clonotypes between healthy human individuals. Overall study: Three plates were used per donor for CD4 naive, three for CD4 memory, two for CD8 naive and one for CD8 memory. Study results and caveats: Large depth notwithstanding, sorted-subset sequencing proved incomplete by rarefaction.

TCRdb keeps only in-frame clones here, not all; method: immunoSEQ multiplex PCR. The sample holds over 2,000,000 clones, just under 95% seen once. The chain combines TRBV4-3 with TRBJ2-5, with D perhaps TRBD1 (6 bases). This clonotype originated in a man aged 18-30 years in good health. Some clones in this sample may be carry-over from other donors' samples. Source material: naive CD8+ T cells from PBMCs. This CDR3 is CASSQDWRTQGETQYF. The CDR3 DNA reads as TGCGCCAGCAGCCAAGATTGGAGGACCCAGGGGGAGACCCAGTACTTC.